This T cell receptor beta chain was profiled in a study of blood T cell repertoires in COVID-19. Turning to the study itself: There were acute and convalescent COVID-19 samples, and they came from the United States, Italy and Spain.

Losses at the gene ends were 1 base for V and 8 bases for J; bases not matched to a gene: 8. Germline V gene lookup returns CDR1 SGHVS and CDR2 FNYEAQ. The CDR3 is 16 residues long. This clone appeared once. In the authors' workflow: By means of reference gene primer amplification, nucleated cell counts were estimated. The method was immunoSEQ multiplex PCR; TCRdb's version includes in-frame clones alone and lacks a portion of them. That table furnishes V, J and clone size, whereas the DNA furnished D and trimming. In the table there are 65,000 to 95,000 clones, about 89% of which are singletons. This chain links TRBV7-6 with TRBJ2-1; 10 bases map to TRBD2. This receptor was taken from a man aged 50 or older with COVID-19, enrolled during active disease. The sequencing sample was made of peripheral blood. The DNA of the CDR3 is TGTGCCAGCAGCTTAGGGAGTCTAGCGGGAGCGTATGAGCAGTTCTTC. It specifies CASSLGSLAGAYEQFF.